Below, 7 T cell receptor beta chains from the same sample are listed, as sequenced in a study of blood T cell repertoires in COVID-19. TCRdb's table, derived via immunoSEQ multiplex PCR, lists solely in-frame clones and lacks some. The data hold about 350,000 clones, with 88% observed a single time. Sequences were obtained from PBMCs or T cells enriched from blood (not recorded which). These receptors were collected from a woman aged 25-40 years who had been exposed to COVID-19.

The chain links TRBV28 to TRBJ1-2, with TRBD1 matching over 7 bases. The CDR3 has 13 amino acids. CDR1 is MDHEN and CDR2 is SYDVKM in the germline V gene. V trimming: 6 bases; J trimming: 3 bases; junction bases outside the gene matches: 4. The CDR3 nucleotides are TGTGCCAGCAGGGAGGGGGCGGACTATGGCTACACCTTC. The encoded protein is CASREGADYGYTF.

In DNA form, the CDR3 reads TGTGCCAGCAGCTTGTGGGCCACCTCTGGAAACACCATATATTTT. Encoded protein: CASSLWATSGNTIYF. The chain carries TRBV7-2 and TRBJ1-3; the D is unclear. The CDR3 has 15 residues. With 3 bases removed from V and 0 bases from J, the gap between germline ends came to 9 bases. Germline loops: CDR1 SGHTA, CDR2 FQGNSA.

V usage is TRBV9 and J usage is TRBJ2-7, with 8 bases fitting TRBD2. This CDR3 is 14 amino acids long. Germline V gives CDR1 SGDLS, CDR2 YYNGEE. V trimming: 0 bases; J trimming: 5 bases; junction bases outside the gene matches: 4. In DNA form, the CDR3 reads TGTGCCAGCAGCGTAGGCGGGAGGTCCCACGAGCAGTACTTC. It codes for CASSVGGRSHEQYF.

This chain connects TRBV28 to TRBJ1-1; weak D call: TRBD1 (5 bases). Germline assignment: CDR1 MDHEN and CDR2 SYDVKM. The V and J ends lost 8 bases and 6 bases respectively, with 19 bases between them. The CDR3 is 14 amino acids. CDR3 residues: CASPPAGEGAEAFF. The CDR3 region has the DNA TGTGCCAGCCCGCCTGCGGGGGAGGGAGCTGAAGCTTTCTTT.

The CDR3 is CASSKLKETQYF. CDR3 nucleotides: TGTGCCAGTAGTAAGCTCAAGGAGACCCAGTACTTC. V and J are TRBV19 and TRBJ2-5; no clear D. Per germline, CDR1 LNHDA and CDR2 SQIVND (reference sequence). CDR3 length equals 12 residues. The V end was cut by 4 bases, the J end by 5 bases, with 8 bases between.

The V call is TRBV19, the J call TRBJ1-2; no clear D gene. The CDR3 has 14 residues. The germline gives CDR1 LNHDA, CDR2 SQIVND (reference sequence). Trimming removed 0 bases at V and 2 bases at J, with 7 bases between. Here the CDR3 DNA reads TGTGCCAGTAGTATAGATCGGGTGAACTATGGCTACACCTTC. Its protein is CASSIDRVNYGYTF.

The chain uses TRBV5-1 and TRBJ2-2, with TRBD2 matching over 7 bases. The CDR3 has 15 amino acids. V shed 0 bases, J shed 3 bases, and the junction held 2 bases outside the gene matches. CDR1 is SGHRS, CDR2 YFSETQ, per germline. CDR3 DNA sequence: TGCGCCAGCAGCTTGGGGCGGGAGCACACCGGGGAGCTGTTTTTT. Protein sequence: CASSLGREHTGELFF.